Shown below are 8 T cell receptor beta chains from a single sample sequenced in a study of shared clonotypes between healthy human individuals. Sequencing used immunoSEQ multiplex PCR; TCRdb keeps in-frame clones, though not all of them. The sample contains roughly 2,000,000 clones, roughly 95% of which appear only once. CD45RO-negative, CCR7-selected cells formed the naive CD8 fraction, which excluded terminally differentiated effector memory CD45RA+ cells. The material sequenced was naive CD8+ T cells sorted from blood. The receptors come from a man aged 18 to 30 in good health.

The chain recombines TRBV7-9 with TRBJ1-4, with D possibly matching TRBD1 (5 bases). The CDR3 consists of 15 residues. Germline CDR1 and CDR2: SEHNR and FQNEAQ (reference sequence). V lost 7 bases to trimming and J lost 3 bases, with 15 bases between them. The CDR3 here is CASTPGEVSNEKLFF. CDR3 sequence (DNA): TGTGCCAGCACCCCGGGGGAGGTTTCTAATGAAAAACTGTTTTTT. The full variable domain, in which reference TRBV7-9 and TRBJ1-4 provide the parts outside the CDR3, is DTGVSQNPRHKITKRGQNVTFRCDPISEHNRLYWYRQTLGQGPEFLTYFQNEAQLEKSRLLSDRFSAERPKGSFSTLEIQRTEQGDSAMYLCASTPGEVSNEKLFFGSGTQLSVL.

This chain joins TRBV27 and TRBJ1-5, with D unresolved. CDR3 size: 16 residues. Germline values: CDR1 MNHEY, CDR2 SMNVEV (reference sequence). V lost 0 bases, J lost 4 bases, and 13 bases lay in between. The CDR3 bases are TGTGCCAGCAGTTTATCGGCGGGTGAAGTTAATCAGCCCCAGCATTTT. This sequence encodes CASSLSAGEVNQPQHF.

This clone was observed a single time. For the CDR3, the DNA is TGTGCCAGCAGTGAGGGACAGGGGGCGCAGCCCCAGCATTTT. It codes for CASSEGQGAQPQHF. This chain links TRBV2 with TRBJ1-5; 12 bases are shared with TRBD1. This CDR3 spans 14 amino acids. CDR1 SNHLY and CDR2 FYNNEI come from the germline V gene. Losses at the gene ends were 3 bases for V and 7 bases for J; bases not matched to a gene: 1.

This chain uses TRBV5-5 with TRBJ2-1; D possibly matches TRBD1 or TRBD2 (5 bases each). Germline CDR1 is SGHKS and CDR2 is YYEKEE (reference sequence). This CDR3 spans 14 amino acids. V lost 1 base, J lost 10 bases, and 15 bases lay in between. The CDR3 DNA is TGTGCCAGCAGCTTGATTGGGACCCTTGAAGAGCAGTTCTTC. It encodes CASSLIGTLEEQFF.

This chain uses TRBV11-2 with TRBJ2-7, with 7 bases that match TRBD2. CDR1 is SGHAT and CDR2 is FQNNGV in the germline V gene. This CDR3 is built from 16 residues. The trim removed 4 bases at V and 5 bases at J, leaving 14 bases unmatched. CDR3 sequence reads: CASSSSAGRADNEQYF. In nucleotides, the CDR3 is TGTGCCAGCAGCTCCTCAGCGGGAAGGGCGGATAACGAGCAGTACTTC.

This sequence joins TRBV7-9 and TRBJ1-2, with a possible D match to TRBD1 (5 bases). Per germline, CDR1 SEHNR and CDR2 FQNEAQ (reference sequence). CDR3 size: 17 residues. Trimming shortened V by 4 bases and J by 2 bases, and 20 bases separated the two germline ends. The CDR3 DNA reads as TGTGCCAGCAGCTCCCTCCCGCCTCCGACAGAGAACTATGGCTACACCTTC. The encoded protein is CASSSLPPPTENYGYTF.

This clone showed up just a few times. Other DNA sequences within the sample encode an identical CDR3. This chain uses TRBV19 with TRBJ1-5, with a possible D match to TRBD1 (5 bases). Germline V gene sequence: CDR1 LNHDA, CDR2 SQIVND (reference sequence). Trimming left V 2 bases short and J 6 bases short, with 8 bases between. The CDR3 contains 13 residues. The CDR3 DNA reads as TGTGCCAGTAGTATACAGGGTGGTCAGCCCCAGCATTTT. Amino acid sequence: CASSIQGGQPQHF.

Details on this clone: The identical CDR3 is also encoded by other nucleotide sequences in the sample. This CDR3 reads CASSLGGGWEQYF. DNA of the CDR3: TGTGCCAGCAGCTTAGGTGGTGGGTGGGAGCAGTACTTC. This chain connects TRBV11-2 to TRBJ2-7; D gene unclear. Trimming removed 1 base at V and 7 bases at J, with 11 bases between. Germline loops: CDR1 SGHAT, CDR2 FQNNGV. This CDR3 has 13 residues.